The 5 T cell receptor beta chains in this list originate from one sample, sequenced in a study of Graves' ophthalmopathy and Graves' hyperthyroidism. Amplification of TCR beta CDR3 regions used RNA transcripts. Following a first-round RT-PCR that used HTBI primers, a second-round multiplex PCR was carried out. In TCRdb, the multiplex PCR reads were re-called with MiXCR into one record per CDR3 protein. The sample yields roughly 480,000 distinct CDR3 sequences, 13% to 15% seen once. The sample comprised blood. Receptor source: a woman in her 30s with Graves' ophthalmopathy.

This clonotype was recorded many times. The CDR3 DNA sequence: TGTGCCAGCAGTGATACGGGTTTGGCCAAAAACATTCAGTACTTC. Its translation: CASSDTGLAKNIQYF. This chain uses TRBV2 with TRBJ2-4; D remains ambiguous. V dropped 3 bases and J dropped 1 base, with 10 bases sitting between them. CDR1 SNHLY and CDR2 FYNNEI come from the germline V gene. The CDR3 runs 15 residues. Variable domain in full (rest from reference TRBV2 and TRBJ2-4): EPEVTQTPSHQVTQMGQEVILRCVPISNHLYFYWYRQILGQKVEFLVSFYNNEISEKSEIFDDQFSVERPDGSNFTLKIRSTKLEDSAMYFCASSDTGLAKNIQYFGAGTRLSVL.

Comment on this clonotype: A much more abundant neighbour one base away suggests this may be a read error. The chain couples TRBV29-1 to TRBJ2-7; 11 bases map to TRBD2. CDR3 size: 13 residues. Germline assignment: CDR1 SQVTM and CDR2 ANQGSEA. The DNA for the CDR3 is TGCAGCGTCCAGGGGACTAGCGGATACGAGGAGTACTTC. It specifies CSVQGTSGYEEYF.

This clonotype was found many times. The chain is built from TRBV7-9 and TRBJ2-5; weak D call: TRBD2 (5 bases). The CDR3 sequence is 12 residues long. CDR1 is SEHNR and CDR2 is FQNEAQ in the germline V gene (reference sequence). Trimming took off 3 bases at V and 9 bases at J, with 11 bases between the two ends. CDR3 DNA: TGTGCCAGCAGCTTCCTACACGGGGCCCAGTACTTC. Translated: CASSFLHGAQYF.

This clonotype was detected many times. The chain joins TRBV27 to TRBJ2-6; D is ambiguous. In germline, CDR1 is MNHEY, CDR2 SMNVEV (reference sequence). Trimming pared 4 bases from V and 2 bases from J, leaving 9 bases between. This CDR3 contains 15 residues. CDR3 DNA sequence: TGTGCCAGCAGTTCAACAGTAGCTGGGGCCAACGTCCTGACTTTC. It translates to CASSSTVAGANVLTF.

This clonotype was observed at least ten times. The chain combines TRBV15 with TRBJ1-2; unclear D gene. The CDR3 consists of 12 residues. The ends were cut back, 2 bases at V and 8 bases at J, with 9 bases in the middle. Germline lookup yields CDR1 LNHNV and CDR2 YYDKDF (reference sequence). CDR3 in amino acids: CATSRIKYGYTF. Here the CDR3 DNA reads TGTGCCACCAGCAGAATCAAGTACGGCTACACCTTC. Filled out from reference TRBV15 and TRBJ1-2, the complete variable domain reads DAMVIQNPRYQVTQFGKPVTLSCSQTLNHNVMYWYQQKSSQAPKLLFHYYDKDFNNEADTPDNFQSRRPNTSFCFLDIRSPGLGDTAMYLCATSRIKYGYTFGSGTRLTVV.